This T cell receptor (beta chain) was sequenced in a study of cytomegalovirus exposure and HLA in healthy donors. The PCR was carried out with 60 Vbeta primers and 13 Jbeta primers. Using immunoSEQ multiplex PCR, the repertoire was profiled, and TCRdb retains in-frame clones only, with some absent. Among around 150,000 clones listed, 80% were seen once. This clone was seen a few times. Its antigen is unknown. CDR1 WSHSY and CDR2 SAAADI come from the germline V gene. The ends were cut back, 7 bases at V and 0 bases at J, with 12 bases in the middle. CDR3 size: 14 residues. Study-level points and caveats: The authors enumerated over 150 TCR beta chains as linked to cytomegalovirus.

V and J are TRBV10-2 and TRBJ1-2; the D gene is possibly TRBD1 (5 bases). Sequencing used PBMCs. This clonotype was obtained from a woman between 40 and 50 years old in good health and CMV-seronegative. Here the CDR3 reads CASTGGETNYGYTF. The CDR3 nucleotides are TGCGCCAGCACGGGGGGGGAGACTAACTATGGCTACACCTTC.